This TCR beta chain was sequenced for a study of T cells in Graves' hyperthyroidism and ophthalmopathy (dated by TCRdb to between 2019 and 2020). Notes on the research overall: Peripheral blood was sampled at the time of initial diagnosis, prior to any treatment. An independent validation cohort of about 19 hyperthyroidism patients and some 15 patients who later progressed to ophthalmopathy tested prospective prediction of ophthalmopathy. The paper describes TCR Vbeta CDR3 sequencing of 135 peripheral blood samples, made up of about 41 ophthalmopathy patients, approximately 76 hyperthyroidism patients and some 17 progressor patients. Once sampling was done, hyperthyroidism patients were given methimazole at a starting dose of 30 mg daily, whereas ophthalmopathy patients were given high-dose intravenous methylprednisolone. The 90 to 100 discovery patients were randomly split 7:3 into training and test sets. In addition, the study compared T-cell repertoires in thyroid tissue and in blood from about six Graves' hyperthyroidism patients. TCR V-J signatures able to tell the groups apart were searched for in a discovery cohort of more than 90 patients, of whom over 40 had Graves' ophthalmopathy and about 60 had stable Graves' hyperthyroidism. Broader findings and caveats from the paper: Blood samples also contained most of the expanded thyroid clonotypes (frequency above 0.001), which suggests that blood repertoires may reflect thyroid immune responses. In validation, the model predicted progression to ophthalmopathy with approximately 71% sensitivity and 72.22% specificity, a median of about six months before onset. No statistical method was used to fix the sample size in advance, and group allocation was not hidden from the investigators. In cross-validation, a model built on a 13 V-J signature told ophthalmopathy apart from stable hyperthyroidism with about 90% sensitivity and approximately 81% specificity, and in testing the same model reached 80%/75%.

The cysteine opens and the phenylalanine closes a CDR3 of 14 amino acids. Only the CDR3 region is kept as DNA, spanning 42 bases read in frame from base 1. Taken from the germline V gene (reference sequence), the CDR1 and CDR2 loops are LNHDA and SQIVND. Trimming removed 3 bases from V and 6 bases from J, leaving 11 bases between the germline ends. To note about this clonotype: What antigen it recognizes has not been identified. No clone much larger than this one lies a single base away; base qualities are absent.

The TCR beta CDR3 regions were amplified from RNA transcripts. For the first round of RT-PCR on the TCR CDR3, the HTBI primer set was used together with the Qiagen OneStep RT-PCR kit. The libraries were constructed in a second round of multiplex PCR and then size-selected and purified. The libraries were sequenced on an Illumina HiSeq2000 using paired-end 100 bp reads. Under the source paper's analysis protocol: SOAPnuke was used to process the raw data, removing reads that contained adapters or uncalled bases, had a mean Phred below 15, or lacked an exact match to the constant primer or identifier. COPE v1.2.5 was used to merge the high-quality paired reads, and each unique nucleotide sequence was defined as a clonotype. Clonotypes were aligned to IMGT TRBV, TRBD and TRBJ reference segments using MiTCR v1.1. The analysis included only V-J combinations with a frequency above 0.0001, which together covered about 99% of the repertoires. A TCS score was defined as the ratio of F50 (clonal expansion) to E x V (chaos), with BLOSUM62-based TCRdist applied between CDR3 peptides within each V-J. Welch's t-statistics and random forest reduced 500 to 650 V-J features to 10 to 15, which were used in a naive Bayes classifier (R e1071). The similarity between thyroid and blood repertoires was quantified using the Morisita-Horn index. TCRdb passed the public sequencing reads through fastp at Q25 and MiXCR, retaining productive beta sequences. CDR3 protein duplicates are merged, each entry listing the most common genes and DNA. TCRdb's processing, not the authors', yielded these V and J calls. The table for this sample lists roughly 840,000 distinct CDR3 sequences; roughly 40% of them were counted only once. The ten biggest clones cover about 8.9% of the sample.

Stable Graves' hyperthyroidism was defined as the absence of progression to ophthalmopathy over 18 months of follow-up. Hyperthyroidism patients were newly diagnosed, had a disease duration of under 2 months, and were aged 18 to 65 years. Exclusion was applied to patients with uncontrolled infections, other autoimmune diseases, pregnancy or lactation. Diagnoses relied on clinical symptoms, serum thyroxine and TRAb, thyroid ultrasound and orbital computed tomography. PBMCs were isolated from 10 ml of fresh peripheral blood by Ficoll-Paque density gradient centrifugation. Total RNA was extracted with Trizol reagent, and quality was checked on an Agilent 2100 Bioanalyzer.

The specimen was blood. The TCR comes from a man aged 18-30 years with Graves' hyperthyroidism. The chain is encoded by TRBV19 joined to TRBJ2-2; the D gene is perhaps TRBD1, on 6 matching bases. Read as DNA, the sequence is TGTGCCAGTAGTATTAACAGGGCGCCCGGGGAGCTGTTTTTT. This codes for CASSINRAPGELFF.